A selection of T cell receptor beta chains follows, all from one sample in a study of T-cell memory formation after mild COVID-19. One entry per CDR3 protein results from TCRdb running MiXCR on the 5' RACE reads. The table has about 350,000 distinct CDR3 sequences, roughly 15% seen once; the top ten hold roughly 20%. Material for sequencing was PBMCs or a T cell subset sorted from them (not recorded which). Every receptor here comes from a man younger than 35 who had mild COVID-19 (a few samples of this study predate the infection). Cell type and time point are not known. CDR3s include the opening cysteine and the closing phenylalanine or tryptophan. The D gene is left open where the match is weak. Only some rows state a clone size, as once, few, many or a class for expanded clones.

>TRBD2|TRBV4-1|-|TRBJ2-7
TGCGCCAGCAGCCGGGGACTAGCGGGCGCATCCTACGAGCAGTACTTC
CASSRGLAGASYEQYF
>TRBD2|TRBV11-2|many|TRBJ2-3
TGTGCCAGCAGCATTATAGCGGGGAGCACAGATACGCAGTATTTT
CASSIIAGSTDTQYF
>-|TRBV6-6|few|TRBJ2-7
TGTGCCAGCAGTTACTCGGCCAGGGAGGCCGAGCAGTACTTC
CASSYSAREAEQYF
>-|TRBV4-1|few|TRBJ1-1
TGCGCCAGCAGCAAGAGGGGTCCGGGCACTGAAGCTTTCTTT
CASSKRGPGTEAFF
>TRBD2|TRBV20-1|-|TRBJ2-3
TGCAGTGCTAGAGCCACTAGCGGGGTCCCTACAGATACGCAGTATTTT
CSARATSGVPTDTQYF
>-|TRBV7-3|-|TRBJ2-3
TGTGCCAGCAGCTTACTTTCGGGGAGCACAGATACGCAGTATTTT
CASSLLSGSTDTQYF
>-|TRBV5-1|-|TRBJ1-4
TGCGCCAGCAGCTTGGTCGGCCCGCCGTTAGCGGAACTGTTTTTT
CASSLVGPPLAELFF
>TRBD2|TRBV7-2|-|TRBJ2-1
TGTGCCAGCAGCTTCACCCCACTAGCGGGGGAGCAGTTCTTC
CASSFTPLAGEQFF
>-|TRBV7-9|few|TRBJ1-2
TGTGCCAGCAGCACCCGCCCGGCAGGGAGGGACTATGGCTACACCTTC
CASSTRPAGRDYGYTF
>-|TRBV29-1|few|TRBJ2-2
TGCAGCGTTGAATTTGGCCTAGGAACCGGGGAGCTGTTTTTT
CSVEFGLGTGELFF
>TRBD2|TRBV7-2|-|TRBJ2-1
TGTGCCAGCAGCTTAGTAAGCGGGGGGGCCGTCTCCTCCCTTTCTGAGCAGTTCTTC
CASSLVSGGAVSSLSEQFF
>-|TRBV3-1|-|TRBJ1-2
TGTGCCAGCAGCCAAGATCGCGGCGGCAGACCTAACTATGGCTACACCTTC
CASSQDRGGRPNYGYTF
>TRBD1|TRBV4-1|-|TRBJ1-2
TGCGCCAGCAGCCCTCATCTGGGACAGGAGCCTAACTATGGCTACACCTTC
CASSPHLGQEPNYGYTF
>-|TRBV5-1|many|TRBJ1-5
TGCGCCAGCAGCTTGGACCTTCAGCCCCAGCATTTT
CASSLDLQPQHF
>-|TRBV12-3/TRBV12-4|-|TRBJ2-3
TGTGCCAGCTGCCTCTTCGGGGAGTCCACAGATACGCAGTATTTT
CASCLFGESTDTQYF
>TRBD1|TRBV4-2|few|TRBJ1-1
TGTGCCAGCAGCCAAGACGGACAGGGGGCCCTGACTGAAGCTTTCTTT
CASSQDGQGALTEAFF
>TRBD2|TRBV4-2|-|TRBJ2-3
TGTGCCAGCAGCCTCGGTCGGGGGGGGAACACAGATACGCAGTATTTT
CASSLGRGGNTDTQYF
>TRBD1|TRBV2|-|TRBJ2-1
TGTGCCAGCAGTGACAGGGGGTTGTCCTACAATGAGCAGTTCTTC
CASSDRGLSYNEQFF
>-|TRBV7-3|many|TRBJ2-7
TGTGCCAGCAGCTTACGGAGGGGCAGTGCCTACGAGCAGTACTTC
CASSLRRGSAYEQYF
>-|TRBV29-1|-|TRBJ2-2
TGCAGCGTTATAGTCTCGAACACCGGGGAGCTGTTTTTT
CSVIVSNTGELFF
>-|TRBV4-1|-|TRBJ2-2
TGCGCCAGCAGCCAGCTGCCGAGGGGAACCACCGGGGAGCTGTTTTTT
CASSQLPRGTTGELFF
>-|TRBV5-5|-|TRBJ1-4
TGTGCCAGCAGCTTGGTGCCGACAGAATATGAAAAACTGTTTTTT
CASSLVPTEYEKLFF
>TRBD2|TRBV5-1|many|TRBJ2-1
TGCGCCAGCAGCTTGGGACTAGCGGATAGCTCCTACAATGAGCAGTTCTTC
CASSLGLADSSYNEQFF
>-|TRBV4-1|-|TRBJ2-1
TGCGCCAGCAGCCAACTCGGGGGTGGCCGCAATGAGCAGTTCTTC
CASSQLGGGRNEQFF
>-|TRBV7-9|-|TRBJ2-3
TGTGCCAGCAGCTTACCCTGGGGACGCGGCCCAGATACGCAGTATTTT
CASSLPWGRGPDTQYF
>-|TRBV10-1|few|TRBJ1-2
TGCGCCAGCAGTGAGTGGATAGCGTATGGCTACACCTTC
CASSEWIAYGYTF
>-|TRBV5-1|-|TRBJ2-7
TGCGCCAGCAGCACTGGACAGGCGCCAGCGGGGCAGTACTTC
CASSTGQAPAGQYF
>-|TRBV6-6|many|TRBJ2-2
TGTGCCAGCAGTTTAAGACAAAACACCGGGGAGCTGTTTTTT
CASSLRQNTGELFF
>TRBD2|TRBV28|-|TRBJ2-3
TGTGCCAGCGGGTTGACTAGCGGTCCAGATACGCAGTATTTT
CASGLTSGPDTQYF
>-|TRBV15|-|TRBJ1-1
TGTGCCACCAGCGGTCAACAGGGACTGGGCACTGAAGCTTTCTTT
CATSGQQGLGTEAFF
>-|TRBV19|-|TRBJ2-2
TGTGCCAGTAGTATTATATGGGAGGACACCGGGGAGCTGTTTTTT
CASSIIWEDTGELFF